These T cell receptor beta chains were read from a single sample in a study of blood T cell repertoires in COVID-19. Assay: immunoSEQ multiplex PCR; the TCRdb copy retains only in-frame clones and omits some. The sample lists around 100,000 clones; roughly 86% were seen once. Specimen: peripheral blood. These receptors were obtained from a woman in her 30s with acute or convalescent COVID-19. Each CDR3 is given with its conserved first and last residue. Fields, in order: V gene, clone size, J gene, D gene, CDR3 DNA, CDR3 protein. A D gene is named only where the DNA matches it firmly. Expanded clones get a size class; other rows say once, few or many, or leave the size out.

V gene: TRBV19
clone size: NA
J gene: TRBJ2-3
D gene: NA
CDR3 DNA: TGTGCCAGTATAGGGGGCACAGATACGCAGTATTTT
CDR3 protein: CASIGGTDTQYF

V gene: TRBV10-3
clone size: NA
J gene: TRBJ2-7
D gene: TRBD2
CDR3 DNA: TGTGCCATCAGTGTAGCGGGGGGGAAGGGTAGCGAGCAGTACTTC
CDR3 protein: CAISVAGGKGSEQYF

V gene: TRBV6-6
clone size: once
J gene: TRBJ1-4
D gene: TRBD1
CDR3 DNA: TGTGCCAGCAGTCCCCTTTTAGCCCAAAGCGGTCGACAGGGGGGTTATGCTAATGAAAAACTGTTTTTT
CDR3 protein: CASSPLLAQSGRQGGYANEKLFF

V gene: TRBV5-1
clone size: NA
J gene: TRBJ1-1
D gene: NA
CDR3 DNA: TGCGCCAGCAGCTTGGCCCAACAGGGAGCTGAAGCTTTCTTT
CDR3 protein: CASSLAQQGAEAFF

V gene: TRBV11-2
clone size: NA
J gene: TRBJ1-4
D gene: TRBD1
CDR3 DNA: TGTGCCAGCAGCGCAGGTGACAGGGGTACCCTGGAAAAACTGTTTTTT
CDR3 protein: CASSAGDRGTLEKLFF

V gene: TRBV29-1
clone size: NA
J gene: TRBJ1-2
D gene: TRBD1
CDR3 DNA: TGCAGCGTGGAAGGACAGGGTAATGGCTACACCTTC
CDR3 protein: CSVEGQGNGYTF

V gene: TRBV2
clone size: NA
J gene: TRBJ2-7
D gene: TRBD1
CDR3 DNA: TGTGCCAGCCCTATCCGGGACAGCAAGCCCTACGAGCAGTACTTC
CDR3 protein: CASPIRDSKPYEQYF

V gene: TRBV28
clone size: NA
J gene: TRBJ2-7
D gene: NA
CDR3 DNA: TGTGCCAGCAGTTTAGGCAGGGGGGCTTCCTACGAGCAGTACTTC
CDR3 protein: CASSLGRGASYEQYF

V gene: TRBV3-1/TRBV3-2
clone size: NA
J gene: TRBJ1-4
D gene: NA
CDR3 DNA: TGTGCCAGCAGCCAAGATGCGGGTGGTGAAAAACTGTTTTTT
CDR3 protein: CASSQDAGGEKLFF

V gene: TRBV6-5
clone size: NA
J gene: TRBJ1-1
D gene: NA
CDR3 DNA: TGTGCCAGCAGCCTCCGGACAACGAACACTGAAGCTTTCTTT
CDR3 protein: CASSLRTTNTEAFF

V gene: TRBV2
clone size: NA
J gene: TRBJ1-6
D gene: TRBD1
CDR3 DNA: TGTGCCAGCAAGGGGACAGGCGATTCACCCCTCCACTTT
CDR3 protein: CASKGTGDSPLHF

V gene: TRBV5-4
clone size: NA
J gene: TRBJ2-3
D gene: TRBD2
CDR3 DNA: TGTGCCAGCAGCTTGGCGGGGGGAAGCACAGATACGCAGTATTTT
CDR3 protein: CASSLAGGSTDTQYF

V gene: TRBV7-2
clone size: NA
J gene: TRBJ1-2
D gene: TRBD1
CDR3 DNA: TGTGCCAGCAGCTACAGGGGGAGTAACTATGGCTACACCTTC
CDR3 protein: CASSYRGSNYGYTF

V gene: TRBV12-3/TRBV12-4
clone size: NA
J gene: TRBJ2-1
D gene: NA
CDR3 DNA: TGTGCCAGCAGTTTCGGACAGTACAATGAGCAGTTCTTC
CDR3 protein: CASSFGQYNEQFF

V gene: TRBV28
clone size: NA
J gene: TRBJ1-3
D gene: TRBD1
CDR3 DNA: TGTGCCAGCAGTTTCGAACAGGGGGGGACCTCTGGAAACACCATATATTTT
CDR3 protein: CASSFEQGGTSGNTIYF

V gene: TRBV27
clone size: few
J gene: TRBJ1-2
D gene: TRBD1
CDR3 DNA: TGTGCCATCAGACAGGGGGCGTCTGGCTACACCTTC
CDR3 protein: CAIRQGASGYTF